This TCR beta chain appears in the sequencing data of a study of cytomegalovirus exposure and HLA in healthy donors. For the study at large: Some 85 million unique TCRs from HLA-typed donors were held in an early data release.

This clone was counted a few times. Antigen specificity is unknown. Findings and limits, study-wide: A later analysis showed HLA-associated TCR beta chains outstripping equally common others in clonal expansion. Reports showed the classifier diagnosing cytomegalovirus status with high specificity and sensitivity. When a later analysis was performed, an Asian-associated ancestry cluster reportedly had fewer N-insertions than the roughly 670-donor mean.

With 4 bases clipped from V and 3 bases from J, the junction kept 9 bases outside the gene matches. Germline V lookup: CDR1 SGHDN, CDR2 FVKESK. The CDR3 contains 15 residues. The PCR made use of 60 Vbeta and 13 Jbeta primers. Sequencing was performed with immunoSEQ multiplex PCR; in TCRdb, only in-frame clones are kept and a portion is missing. The sample contains approximately 150,000 clones, roughly 83% of which appear only once. The TCR comes from a man aged 25 to 40 in good health and CMV-seronegative. The chain couples TRBV14 to TRBJ2-7; 7 positions match TRBD1. Sequenced input: PBMCs. The CDR3 sequence: CASSPELRGYYEQYF. DNA for the CDR3: TGTGCCAGCAGCCCCGAGCTCAGGGGGTACTACGAGCAGTACTTC. Variable domain in full (rest from reference TRBV14 and TRBJ2-7): EAGVTQFPSHSVIEKGQTVTLRCDPISGHDNLYWYRRVMGKEIKFLLHFVKESKQDESGMPNNRFLAERTGGTYSTLKVQPAELEDSGVYFCASSPELRGYYEQYFGPGTRLTVT.